This entry lists 27 T cell receptor beta chains sequenced from one sample in a study of beta chain features in type 1 diabetes. All of the isolated RNA was reverse transcribed, so expressed TCRB transcripts were sequenced. The data were produced by immunoSEQ multiplex PCR, yet TCRdb's version contains in-frame clones alone and is incomplete. This table has 350,000 to 400,000 clones, more than 12% appearing once. The sample consisted of naive CD4+ T cells from blood. The receptors stem from a woman between 18 and 29 years old in good health.

This clone has only a few counts. Other DNA variants within this sample encode the same CDR3. The chain links TRBV6-5 to TRBJ2-3; 7 nucleotides line up with TRBD2. Germline CDR1 and CDR2: MNHEY and SVGAGI. The CDR3 is made up of 14 amino acids. With 2 bases clipped from V and 3 bases from J, the junction kept 2 bases outside the gene matches. The CDR3 here is CASSYLRGTDTQYF. The CDR3 DNA follows: TGTGCCAGCAGTTACCTGCGGGGGACAGATACGCAGTATTTT.

This clone has a handful of counts. The chain is built from TRBV29-1 and TRBJ2-7, with D tentatively TRBD1 (6 bases). Germline CDR1 reads SQVTM; CDR2 reads ANQGSEA. Trimming removed 4 bases at V and 4 bases at J, with 11 bases between. The CDR3 consists of 12 residues. The CDR3 bases are TGCAGCGTTGCGGACAGTCAGTACGAGCAGTACTTC. Its translation: CSVADSQYEQYF.

The J gene is TRBJ2-3, the V gene TRBV30, with D possibly being TRBD1 (6 bases). V was shortened by 3 bases and J by 2 bases, with 12 bases between the two germline ends. The CDR3 loop spans 14 amino acids. CDR1 GTSNPN and CDR2 SVGIG come from the germline V gene (reference sequence). DNA of the CDR3: TGTGCCTGGAGCCCAGGGGCCGTCACAGATACGCAGTATTTT. Amino acids: CAWSPGAVTDTQYF.

The table lists this clone with a few counts. The chain employs TRBV29-1 and TRBJ2-3, with 13 bases matching TRBD2. The length of the CDR3 is 15 residues. V was clipped by 7 bases and J by 3 bases; unmatched bases: 7. CDR1 SQVTM and CDR2 ANQGSEA come from the germline V gene. The CDR3 DNA follows: TGCAGCGGCGACGGACTAGCGGGAGCAACAGATACGCAGTATTTT. It specifies CSGDGLAGATDTQYF.

This clone came up a few times. The chain carries TRBV7-2 and TRBJ2-7, with 7 bases identical to TRBD1. This CDR3 is built from 14 residues. Trimming took 0 bases from V and 3 from J; bases not matched to a gene: 2. Germline values: CDR1 SGHTA, CDR2 FQGNSA. DNA for the CDR3: TGTGCCAGCAGCTTAGCCCAGGGGGACTACGAGCAGTACTTC. Translation gives CASSLAQGDYEQYF.

This clone showed up just a few times. The chain employs TRBV6-5 and TRBJ1-2; 8 bases are shared with TRBD1. Germline CDR1 reads MNHEY; CDR2 reads SVGAGI. The CDR3 has 13 amino acids. V lost 6 bases, J lost 8 bases, and 8 bases stayed unmatched. CDR3 loop: CASSQDRARGYTF. In DNA, the CDR3 is TGTGCCAGCAGCCAGGACAGGGCGCGGGGCTACACCTTC.

This clone was detected only a few times. The chain carries TRBV20-1 and TRBJ1-2, with TRBD1 matching over 8 bases. Trimming removed 6 bases from V and 4 bases from J; junction bases left unmatched: 1. Germline loops: CDR1 DFQATT, CDR2 SNEGSKA (reference sequence). The CDR3 totals 11 residues. CDR3 DNA sequence: TGCAGTGCGGGGACAGGCTATGGCTACACCTTC. It codes for CSAGTGYGYTF.

In this sample, this clone turned up a few times. The chain employs TRBV18 and TRBJ1-4, with 7 bases fitting TRBD1. Germline V gene lookup returns CDR1 KGHSH and CDR2 LQKENI. With V trimmed by 5 bases and J by 7 bases, 19 bases remained unmatched. The CDR3 spans 18 residues. CDR3 loop: CASSMSTGSGSSSEKLFF. The CDR3 DNA reads as TGTGCCAGCTCAATGTCGACAGGGTCCGGAAGTTCAAGTGAAAAACTGTTTTTT.

This clone was seen a few times. The genes are TRBV29-1 and TRBJ2-5, with D possibly being TRBD2 (6 bases). The CDR3 totals 15 residues. The germline CDR1 and CDR2 sequences are SQVTM and ANQGSEA. Between the trimmed V and J ends, which lost 5 bases and 5 bases, there was a span of 21 bases. CDR3 coding DNA: TGCAGCGTTTCCGGGGTTAGCGGAGTGAAGGAGACCCAGTACTTC. Residues: CSVSGVSGVKETQYF.

In this sample, this clone turned up a few times. The J gene is TRBJ2-3, the V gene TRBV28, with 9 nucleotides matching TRBD2. Germline-derived CDR1 and CDR2 are MDHEN and SYDVKM. The CDR3 is 13 residues long. J was trimmed by 10 bases and V by 3 bases; bases with no gene match: 5. The CDR3 DNA follows: TGTGCCAGCAGTTTTTATAAGCGGGAGGCGCAGTATTTT. Translating it yields CASSFYKREAQYF.

This clone appeared a few times. The chain's CDR3 is CASGPAGGYYGYTF. Here the CDR3 DNA reads TGTGCCAGTGGCCCTGCGGGGGGCTACTATGGCTACACCTTC. The chain joins TRBV19 to TRBJ1-2; D might be TRBD1 (6 bases). CDR3 length equals 14 residues. V was trimmed by 8 bases and J by 3 bases, leaving 16 bases between them. CDR1 and CDR2 from the germline V gene are LNHDA and SQIVND (reference sequence).

V usage is TRBV25-1 and J usage is TRBJ1-1, with a possible D match to TRBD1 (6 bases). The CDR3 is 13 amino acids. Trimming removed 6 bases from V and 6 bases from J, with 14 bases in between. Germline V lookup: CDR1 MGHDK, CDR2 SYGVNS. The CDR3 here is CASSPTGQAEAFF. The CDR3 DNA sequence: TGTGCCAGCAGCCCGACAGGTCAGGCTGAAGCTTTCTTT. Using reference TRBV25-1 and TRBJ1-1 for the parts outside the CDR3, the full variable domain is EADIYQTPRYLVIGTGKKITLECSQTMGHDKMYWYQQDPGMELHLIHYSYGVNSTEKGDLSSESTVSRIRTEHFPLTLESARPSHTSQYLCASSPTGQAEAFFGQGTRLTVV.

This chain links TRBV7-2 with TRBJ1-2, with 7 positions matching TRBD1. This CDR3 region has 15 residues. J lost 4 bases, V lost 3 bases, and 8 bases had no gene match. The V gene's germline CDR1 is SGHTA and CDR2 FQGNSA. CDR3 bases: TGTGCCAGCAGCTTTGCAGGGGCAGGGGGCTATGGCTACACCTTC. Residues: CASSFAGAGGYGYTF.

Regarding this clone: One end of the junction is discordant with germline, which a read error may explain. The rearrangement uses TRBV10-3 and TRBJ2-6, with D perhaps being TRBD1 or TRBD2 (5 bases each). CDR3 length: 18 amino acids. The germline gives CDR1 ENHRY, CDR2 SYGVKD. The CDR3 region has the DNA TGTGCCAGCAGTGGGAGCAGGGTGCTACTCTCTGGGGCCAACGTCCTGACTTTC. Translating it yields CASSGSRVLLSGANVLTF.

CDR3 sequence: CAWTAGVVNNEQFF. DNA of the CDR3: TGTGCCTGGACGGCGGGGGTGGTAAACAATGAGCAGTTCTTC. The chain combines TRBV30 with TRBJ2-1; 7 bases map to TRBD2. The V gene's germline CDR1 is GTSNPN and CDR2 SVGIG (reference sequence). The CDR3 is 14 residues long. After removal of 4 bases from V and 5 bases from J, the junction contained 8 bases not matched to a gene.

The chain carries TRBV14 and TRBJ2-7; 8 bases are a match to TRBD2. Germline V gene sequence: CDR1 SGHDN, CDR2 FVKESK. The CDR3 extends over 13 amino acids. With 7 bases clipped from V and 3 bases from J, the junction kept 5 bases outside the gene matches. CDR3 DNA: TGTGCCAGCACCCACGGGGGGGTCTACGAGCAGTACTTC. It encodes CASTHGGVYEQYF. Full variable domain (rest looked up from reference TRBV14 and TRBJ2-7): EAGVTQFPSHSVIEKGQTVTLRCDPISGHDNLYWYRRVMGKEIKFLLHFVKESKQDESGMPNNRFLAERTGGTYSTLKVQPAELEDSGVYFCASTHGGVYEQYFGPGTRLTVT.

CDR3 sequence reads: CAWTRRGGSNQPQHF. The CDR3 DNA reads TGTGCCTGGACCAGACGGGGAGGTAGCAATCAGCCCCAGCATTTT. This chain connects TRBV30 to TRBJ1-5; D ambiguous. The V end was cut by 4 bases, the J end by 0 bases, with 13 bases between. Germline V gene data show CDR1 as GTSNPN and CDR2 as SVGIG (reference sequence). The CDR3 extends over 15 amino acids.

V and J are TRBV5-6 and TRBJ2-7; TRBD2 agrees at 8 bases. The CDR3 has 14 amino acids. Losses at the gene ends were 5 bases for V and 5 bases for J; bases not matched to a gene: 9. Germline values: CDR1 SGHDT, CDR2 YYEEEE. Here the CDR3 DNA reads TGTGCCAGCAGGTGGTACGGGAGGGTCCACGAGCAGTACTTC. This encodes CASRWYGRVHEQYF.

The chain has TRBV6-1 and TRBJ2-7, with 10 bases identical to TRBD1. CDR1 is MNHNS, CDR2 SASEGT, per germline. The J segment lost 3 bases and the V segment lost 8 bases, leaving 1 base of the junction unmatched. This CDR3 has 12 residues. CDR3 nucleotide sequence: TGTGCCAGCCGGGACAGGGGCTACGAGCAGTACTTC. Translation: CASRDRGYEQYF.

This clone was detected only a few times. This CDR3 reads CASSHTSGYEQFF. Written as DNA, the CDR3 is TGCGCCAGCAGCCATACTAGCGGGTATGAGCAGTTCTTC. This chain links TRBV4-3 with TRBJ2-1; 9 positions match TRBD2. V gave up 3 bases and J gave up 8 bases; unmatched junction bases: 2. The CDR3 covers 13 residues. CDR1 and CDR2 from the germline V gene are LGHNA and YSLEER.

This clone has more than one count but fewer than ten. V is TRBV7-2 and J is TRBJ2-7; D call uncertain. CDR3 size: 14 residues. V was shortened by 1 base and J by 0 bases, with 7 bases between the two germline ends. Germline assignment: CDR1 SGHTA and CDR2 FQGNSA. CDR3: CASSLERFSYEQYF. In DNA, the CDR3 is TGTGCCAGCAGCTTAGAGAGGTTCTCCTACGAGCAGTACTTC. The full variable domain, with the rest looked up from reference TRBV7-2 and TRBJ2-7, is GAGVSQSPSNKVTEKGKDVELRCDPISGHTALYWYRQSLGQGLEFLIYFQGNSAPDKSGLPSDRFSAERTGGSVSTLTIQRTQQEDSAVYLCASSLERFSYEQYFGPGTRLTVT.

The chain carries TRBV29-1 and TRBJ2-1, with 9 nucleotides matching TRBD2. The CDR3 runs 15 residues. The germline V gene encodes CDR1 SQVTM and CDR2 ANQGSEA. With V trimmed by 7 bases and J by 7 bases, 14 bases remained unmatched. The CDR3 DNA follows: TGCAGCGGAACCGAGGGGCTAGCGGGACAGAATGAGCAGTTCTTC. Its translation is CSGTEGLAGQNEQFF.

This clone turned up a few times. This sequence joins TRBV29-1 and TRBJ2-4, with 7 bases lining up with TRBD2. Germline V gene sequence: CDR1 SQVTM, CDR2 ANQGSEA. Trimming removed 8 bases from V and 6 bases from J; junction bases left unmatched: 7. CDR3 length: 12 amino acids. CDR3 region: CSIKRDGNIQYF. CDR3 DNA: TGCAGCATAAAGCGGGATGGAAACATTCAGTACTTC.

This clone was seen a few times. For the CDR3, the DNA is TGTGCCTGGAGTGTTGTTTCGGCGCGGATACTAAATGAGCAGTTCTTC. The encoded protein is CAWSVVSARILNEQFF. The genes are TRBV30 and TRBJ2-1; D not resolved. The CDR3 has 16 residues. V dropped 0 bases and J dropped 7 bases, with 19 bases sitting between them. The germline gives CDR1 GTSNPN, CDR2 SVGIG (reference sequence).

This clone has a handful of counts. The chain combines TRBV6-1 with TRBJ2-1; D is perhaps TRBD1 (6 bases). Germline CDR1 MNHNS, CDR2 SASEGT. This CDR3 spans 15 amino acids. V gave up 7 bases and J gave up 6 bases, with 19 bases separating them. The CDR3 DNA is TGTGCCAGCATTCCTCAGGGGTCGCGCAGCAATGAGCAGTTCTTC. It codes for CASIPQGSRSNEQFF.

The genes are TRBV2 and TRBJ2-7; 8 nucleotides align to TRBD1. This CDR3 region has 14 residues. Looked up from germline, CDR1 is SNHLY and CDR2 is FYNNEI. The V and J ends lost 6 bases and 2 bases, in that order; junction bases with no gene match: 6. The CDR3 bases are TGTGCCAGCAGACCGGGACAGGCCACCTACGAGCAGTACTTC. It is translated as CASRPGQATYEQYF. Full variable domain (remainder filled in from reference TRBV2 and TRBJ2-7): EPEVTQTPSHQVTQMGQEVILRCVPISNHLYFYWYRQILGQKVEFLVSFYNNEISEKSEIFDDQFSVERPDGSNFTLKIRSTKLEDSAMYFCASRPGQATYEQYFGPGTRLTVT.

This clone was recorded a few times. The chain links TRBV9 to TRBJ2-2, with D maybe TRBD1 (6 bases). The CDR3 extends over 16 amino acids. Trimming removed 0 bases from V and 2 bases from J, with 11 bases in between. CDR1 SGDLS and CDR2 YYNGEE come from the germline V gene. The CDR3 bases are TGTGCCAGCAGCGTAGTGGCAGGGGCAAACACCGGGGAGCTGTTTTTT. It specifies CASSVVAGANTGELFF.